Reported below is one T cell receptor beta chain. One junction end does not reproduce the germline sequence, and a read error may be involved. The data were obtained in a study of blood T cells in healthy people across ages. The second PCR ran roughly 6 to 11 cycles with a sample-barcoded 5' primer and J-beta primers. Through a template-switch adaptor with 12 random nucleotides, each cDNA molecule received a tag. MiXCR, applied by TCRdb to the 5' RACE reads, yields one record per CDR3 protein. The data contain 1.4 million to 1.5 million distinct CDR3 sequences, roughly 45% of them singletons. CDR3 size: 15 residues. CDR1 SQVTM and CDR2 ANQGSEA come from the germline V gene. Each sample gave at least 6.5 million isolated PBMCs. Per sample, at least 6 micrograms of total RNA were extracted.

This receptor was obtained from a woman aged 18-29 years in good health. The material sequenced was blood. The chain carries TRBV29-1 and TRBJ2-5; D gene unclear. The CDR3 region is CSVVGWSNPQETLYF. The DNA for the CDR3 is TGCAGCGTTGTCGGATGGAGTAATCCCCAAGAGACCCTGTACTTC.